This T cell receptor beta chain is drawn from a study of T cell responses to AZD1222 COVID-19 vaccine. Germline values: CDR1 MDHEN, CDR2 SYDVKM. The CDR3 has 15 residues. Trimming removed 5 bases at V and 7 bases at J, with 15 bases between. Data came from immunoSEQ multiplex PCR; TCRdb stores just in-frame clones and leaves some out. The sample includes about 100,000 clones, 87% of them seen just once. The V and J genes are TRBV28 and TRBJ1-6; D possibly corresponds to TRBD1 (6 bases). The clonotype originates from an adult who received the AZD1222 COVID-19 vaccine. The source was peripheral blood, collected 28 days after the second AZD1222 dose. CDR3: CASSPPGGANSPLHF. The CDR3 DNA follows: TGTGCCAGCAGTCCCCCCGGGGGGGCCAATTCACCCCTCCACTTT.